This TCR beta chain was recorded in a study of blood T cell repertoires in COVID-19. On the study more broadly: Sites in the United States, Italy and Spain provided acute and convalescent COVID-19 samples.

Data came from immunoSEQ multiplex PCR; TCRdb stores just in-frame clones and leaves some out. Among about 81,000 clones listed, approximately 81% were seen once. This clone has just one count. V dropped 2 bases and J dropped 2 bases, with 12 bases sitting between them. Germline CDR1 and CDR2: WNHNN and SYGVQD (reference sequence). The CDR3 length is 15 residues. The specimen sequenced was peripheral blood. V usage is TRBV10-1 and J usage is TRBJ2-5; D gene unclear. This TCR derives from a woman in her 70s with acute or convalescent COVID-19. The CDR3 DNA is TGCGCCAGCAGTGAGGGCAATACCGGGCAAGAGACCCAGTACTTC. Protein: CASSEGNTGQETQYF.